This TCR beta chain comes out of a study of T cell responses to AZD1222 COVID-19 vaccine. Study as a whole: Pooled samples include second doses given at about 4 or 12 weeks.

The repertoire was sequenced with immunoSEQ multiplex PCR; TCRdb's copy has only in-frame clones and lacks some. The sample carries nearly 95,000 clones, nearly 90% recorded once. This sample comprised peripheral blood, obtained on day 0 of AZD1222 vaccination. This clonotype was obtained from an adult in good health.

This chain's CDR3 is CASSLDRGRVEQYF. The DNA for the CDR3 is TGTGCCAGCAGTCTCGACAGGGGGCGGGTCGAGCAGTACTTC. This chain connects TRBV6-5 to TRBJ2-7; 10 bases fit TRBD1. Trimming cost V 5 bases and J 6 bases; bases outside gene matches: 7. The CDR3 loop spans 14 amino acids. Germline loops: CDR1 MNHEY, CDR2 SVGAGI.